This TCR beta chain was documented in a study of blood T cells in healthy people across ages. Study-wide points: Roughly linear age-related decline in beta diversity appeared, significant by age around 36. Comparison with aged donors showed that long-lived donors had more naive CD4+ cells and higher diversity.

Healthy Caucasians from Russia aged about 6 to 90 served as donors. A sample-barcoded 5' primer and a J-beta primer mix were used in a second PCR of about 7 to 11 cycles. Unique molecular identifiers of 12 random nucleotides labeled each cDNA. MiXCR, run by TCRdb on the 5' RACE reads, gives a single entry per CDR3 protein. The sample comprises 1.5 million to 2 million distinct CDR3 sequences, around 40% of which are singletons, and roughly 23% rests with the top ten. The CDR3 extends over 20 amino acids. Looked up from germline, CDR1 is MNHEY and CDR2 is SVGAGI. V was cut by 1 base and J by 0 bases, with 19 bases left in between. This clonotype was counted ten times or more. The antigen remains unidentified.

V usage is TRBV6-5 and J usage is TRBJ2-6; D is undetermined. This TCR was sampled from a human donor in good health. Sequencing was performed on blood. CDR3 amino acids: CASSYLGPDFPFSGANVLTF. Written as DNA, the CDR3 is TGTGCCAGCAGTTACTTAGGGCCCGACTTCCCCTTCTCTGGGGCCAACGTCCTGACTTTC.